The source of this T cell receptor beta chain is a study of blood T cells in healthy people across ages. General study results and limits: Higher diversity and more naive CD4+ cells were features of long-lived donors, compared to aged donors.

Germline CDR1 reads MNHNS; CDR2 reads SASEGT. This CDR3 contains 14 residues. The V end was cut by 7 bases, the J end by 4 bases, with 14 bases between. As to this clonotype: Its specificity is not known.

A second about 7 to 11 cycle PCR used barcoded and J-beta primers. Via MiXCR, TCRdb re-called the 5' RACE reads, giving one row per CDR3 protein. The data hold roughly 830,000 distinct CDR3 sequences, with 60% to 80% observed a single time. The chain couples TRBV6-1 to TRBJ1-5; TRBD1 is a possible D gene (5 bases). Sequencing was performed on blood. This clonotype originated in a man aged 25 to 40 in good health. The CDR3 is CASTSSRVNQPQHF. The DNA of the CDR3 is TGTGCCAGCACTAGCAGCAGGGTGAATCAGCCCCAGCATTTT.